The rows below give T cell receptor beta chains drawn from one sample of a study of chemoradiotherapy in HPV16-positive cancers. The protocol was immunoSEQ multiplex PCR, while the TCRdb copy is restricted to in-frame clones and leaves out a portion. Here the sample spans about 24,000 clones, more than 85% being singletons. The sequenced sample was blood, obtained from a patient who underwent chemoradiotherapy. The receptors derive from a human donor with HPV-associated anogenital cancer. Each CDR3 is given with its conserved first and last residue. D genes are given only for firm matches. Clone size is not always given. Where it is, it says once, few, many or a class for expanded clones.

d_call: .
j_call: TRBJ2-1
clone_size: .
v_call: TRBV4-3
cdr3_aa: CASSQDLGARLNEQFF
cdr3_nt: TGCGCCAGCAGCCAAGATCTGGGGGCGCGTCTCAATGAGCAGTTCTTC

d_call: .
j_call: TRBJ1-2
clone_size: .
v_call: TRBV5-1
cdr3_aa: CASSLVPDAFFTF
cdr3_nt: TGCGCCAGCAGCTTGGTACCGGACGCATTTTTTACCTTC

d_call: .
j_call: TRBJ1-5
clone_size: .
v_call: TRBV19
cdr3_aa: CASSIQGPRNQPQHF
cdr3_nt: TGTGCCAGTAGTATACAGGGACCGCGGAACCAGCCCCAGCATTTT

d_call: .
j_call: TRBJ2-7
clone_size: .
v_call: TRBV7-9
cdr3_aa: CASSSYEQYF
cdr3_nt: TGTGCCAGCAGCTCCTACGAGCAGTACTTC

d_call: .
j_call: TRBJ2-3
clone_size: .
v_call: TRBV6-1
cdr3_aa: CASSASGPTDTQYF
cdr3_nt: TGTGCCAGCAGTGCGTCTGGCCCCACAGATACGCAGTATTTT

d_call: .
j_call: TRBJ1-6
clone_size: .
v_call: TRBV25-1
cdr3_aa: CASSDPSWTSPLHF
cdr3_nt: TGTGCCAGCAGTGATCCCTCGTGGACATCACCCCTCCACTTT

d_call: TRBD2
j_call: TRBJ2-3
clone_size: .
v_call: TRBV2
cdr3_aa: CASSSSASGVITDTQYF
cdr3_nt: TGTGCCAGCAGTTCATCTGCTAGCGGGGTGATCACAGATACGCAGTATTTT

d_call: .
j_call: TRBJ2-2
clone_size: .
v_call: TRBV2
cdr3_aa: CASSEQRLNTGELFF
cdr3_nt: TGTGCCAGCAGTGAACAGCGGCTGAACACCGGGGAGCTGTTTTTT

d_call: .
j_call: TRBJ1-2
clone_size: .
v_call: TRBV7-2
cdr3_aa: CASSSSGGLYGYTF
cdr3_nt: TGTGCCAGCAGCTCCAGTGGGGGTCTCTATGGCTACACCTTC

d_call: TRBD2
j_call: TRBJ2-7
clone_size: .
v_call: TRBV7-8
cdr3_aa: CASSRSGLVDSEQYF
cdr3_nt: TGTGCCAGCAGTCGATCCGGACTAGTTGATTCCGAGCAGTACTTC

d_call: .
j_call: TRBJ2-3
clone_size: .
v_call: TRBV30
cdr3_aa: CAWSVGAPDTQYF
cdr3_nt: TGTGCCTGGAGTGTTGGAGCTCCAGATACGCAGTATTTT

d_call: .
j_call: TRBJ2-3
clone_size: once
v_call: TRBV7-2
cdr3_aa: CASNRGITDTQYF
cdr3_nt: TGTGCCAGCAACCGCGGTATCACAGATACGCAGTATTTT

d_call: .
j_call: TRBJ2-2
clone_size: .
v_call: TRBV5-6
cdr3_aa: CASSLGEAPDTGELFF
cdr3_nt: TGTGCCAGCAGCTTAGGCGAGGCTCCCGACACCGGGGAGCTGTTTTTT

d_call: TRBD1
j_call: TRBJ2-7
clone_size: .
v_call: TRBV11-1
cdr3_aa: CASSLDRAHEQYF
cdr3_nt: TGTGCCAGCAGCCTTGACAGGGCCCACGAGCAGTACTTC

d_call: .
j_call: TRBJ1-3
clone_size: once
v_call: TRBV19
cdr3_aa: CASSIAWGNTIYF
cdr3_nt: TGTGCCAGTAGTATAGCATGGGGAAACACCATATATTTT

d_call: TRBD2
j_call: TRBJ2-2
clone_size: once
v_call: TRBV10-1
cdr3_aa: CASSPTTLAGGGELFF
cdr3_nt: TGCGCCAGCAGTCCCACCACTCTAGCGGGAGGCGGGGAGCTGTTTTTT

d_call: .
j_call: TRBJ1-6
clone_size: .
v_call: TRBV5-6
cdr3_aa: CASSLGEAPLHF
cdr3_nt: TGTGCCAGCAGCTTGGGGGAGGCCCCCCTCCACTTT

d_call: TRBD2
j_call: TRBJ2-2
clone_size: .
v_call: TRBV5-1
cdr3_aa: CASSLSTSAGELFF
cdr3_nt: TGCGCCAGCAGCCTAAGTACTAGCGCTGGGGAGCTGTTTTTT

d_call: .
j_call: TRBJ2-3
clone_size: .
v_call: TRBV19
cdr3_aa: CASSMGDTTDTQYF
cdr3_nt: TGTGCCAGTAGTATGGGGGATACCACAGATACGCAGTATTTT

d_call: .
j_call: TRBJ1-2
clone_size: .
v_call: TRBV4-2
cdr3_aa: CASRKESDGYTF
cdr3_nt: TGTGCCAGCAGGAAGGAATCAGATGGCTACACCTTC

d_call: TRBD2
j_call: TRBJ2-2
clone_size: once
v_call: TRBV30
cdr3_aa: CAWAASGRGRELFF
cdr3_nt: TGTGCCTGGGCTGCGAGCGGGAGGGGCCGGGAGCTGTTTTTT

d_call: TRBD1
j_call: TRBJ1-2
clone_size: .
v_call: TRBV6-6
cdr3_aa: CASSYSPGTGGRGYTF
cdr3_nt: TGTGCCAGCAGTTACTCACCCGGGACAGGGGGCCGTGGCTACACCTTC

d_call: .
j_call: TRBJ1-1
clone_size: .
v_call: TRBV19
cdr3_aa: CASSSQGNTEAFF
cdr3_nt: TGTGCCAGTAGCTCACAGGGGAACACTGAAGCTTTCTTT

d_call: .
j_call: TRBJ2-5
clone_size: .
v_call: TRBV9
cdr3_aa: CASSLVEGETQYF
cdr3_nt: TGTGCCAGCAGTCTCGTGGAGGGCGAGACCCAGTACTTC

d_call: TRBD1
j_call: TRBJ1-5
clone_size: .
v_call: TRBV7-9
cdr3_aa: CASSLPGQGSTQHF
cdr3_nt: TGTGCCAGCAGCTTACCGGGACAGGGATCGACCCAGCATTTT

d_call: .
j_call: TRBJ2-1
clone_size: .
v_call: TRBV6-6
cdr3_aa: CASSYSIWNEQFF
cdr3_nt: TGTGCCAGCAGTTACTCGATCTGGAATGAGCAGTTCTTC

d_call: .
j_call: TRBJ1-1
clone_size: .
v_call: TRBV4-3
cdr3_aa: CASSQDEVPGTEAFF
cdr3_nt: TGCGCCAGCAGCCAAGACGAAGTCCCCGGCACTGAAGCTTTCTTT

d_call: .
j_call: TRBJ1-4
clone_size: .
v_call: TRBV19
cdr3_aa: CASTLRSQGEKLFF
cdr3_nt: TGTGCCAGTACCCTAAGGTCCCAGGGCGAAAAACTGTTTTTT

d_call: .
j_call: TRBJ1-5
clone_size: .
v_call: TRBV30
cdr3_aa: CAWGFQGLQPQHF
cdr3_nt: TGTGCCTGGGGTTTTCAGGGGTTACAGCCCCAGCATTTT

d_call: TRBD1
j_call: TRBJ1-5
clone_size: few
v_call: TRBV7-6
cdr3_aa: CASSLAGGAHQPQHF
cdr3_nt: TGTGCCAGCAGCTTAGCAGGGGGCGCGCATCAGCCCCAGCATTTT

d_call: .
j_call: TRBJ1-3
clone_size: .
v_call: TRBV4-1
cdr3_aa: CASSQDGQGGNTIYF
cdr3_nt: TGCGCCAGCAGCCAAGATGGGCAGGGAGGAAACACCATATATTTT

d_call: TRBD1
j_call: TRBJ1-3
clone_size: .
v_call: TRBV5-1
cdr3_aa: CASSFQGTGAGNTIYF
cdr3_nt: TGCGCCAGCAGCTTCCAAGGGACAGGGGCTGGAAACACCATATATTTT

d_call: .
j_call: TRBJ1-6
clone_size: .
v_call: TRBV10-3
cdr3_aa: CAITQGMENSPLHF
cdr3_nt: TGTGCCATCACACAGGGCATGGAAAATTCACCCCTCCACTTT

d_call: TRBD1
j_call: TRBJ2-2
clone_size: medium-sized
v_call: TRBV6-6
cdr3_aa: CASSPGQGEAGELFF
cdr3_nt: TGTGCCAGCAGTCCGGGACAGGGGGAGGCCGGGGAGCTGTTTTTT

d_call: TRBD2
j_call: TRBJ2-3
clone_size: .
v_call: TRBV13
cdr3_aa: CASSHRLAGGSTDTQYF
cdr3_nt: TGTGCCAGCAGTCACCGACTAGCGGGAGGGAGCACAGATACGCAGTATTTT

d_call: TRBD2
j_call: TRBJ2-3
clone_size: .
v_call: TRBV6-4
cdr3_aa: CASSLGLAGDTQYF
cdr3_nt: TGTGCCAGCAGTCTGGGACTAGCGGGAGATACGCAGTATTTT

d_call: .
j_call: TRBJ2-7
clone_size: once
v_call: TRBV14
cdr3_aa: CASSHNFRLVEQYF
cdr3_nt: TGTGCCAGCAGCCACAACTTCCGCCTGGTCGAGCAGTACTTC

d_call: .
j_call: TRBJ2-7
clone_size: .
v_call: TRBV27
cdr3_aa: CASSFGAQNWAYEQYF
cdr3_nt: TGTGCCAGCAGTTTCGGGGCCCAGAATTGGGCTTACGAGCAGTACTTC

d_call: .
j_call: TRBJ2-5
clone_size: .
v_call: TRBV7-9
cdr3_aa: CASSLAGRGQETQYF
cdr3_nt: TGTGCCAGCAGCTTAGCGGGACGCGGACAAGAGACCCAGTACTTC

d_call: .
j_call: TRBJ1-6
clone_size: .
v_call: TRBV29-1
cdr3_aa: CSVEQGPGEALHF
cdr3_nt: TGCAGCGTAGAACAGGGCCCGGGGGAGGCCCTCCACTTT

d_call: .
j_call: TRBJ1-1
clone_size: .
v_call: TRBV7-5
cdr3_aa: CASRSIRGHTEAFF
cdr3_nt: TGTGCCAGCAGGAGTATAAGGGGACACACTGAAGCTTTCTTT

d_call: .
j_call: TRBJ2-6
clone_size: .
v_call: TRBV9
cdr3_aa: CASSGGTGEHGANVLTF
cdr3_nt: TGTGCCAGCAGCGGGGGTACCGGGGAGCACGGGGCCAACGTCCTGACTTTC

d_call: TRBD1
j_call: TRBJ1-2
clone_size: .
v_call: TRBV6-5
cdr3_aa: CASSYSRTGGNGYTF
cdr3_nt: TGTGCCAGCAGTTACTCTAGGACAGGGGGCAATGGCTACACCTTC

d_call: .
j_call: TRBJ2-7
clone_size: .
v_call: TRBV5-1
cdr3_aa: CASSLDSAAYEQYF
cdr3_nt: TGCGCCAGCAGCTTGGACAGCGCCGCCTACGAGCAGTACTTC

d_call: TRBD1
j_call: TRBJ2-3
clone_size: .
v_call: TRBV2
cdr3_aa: CASSALDRARRTDTQYF
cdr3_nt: TGTGCCAGCAGTGCATTGGACAGGGCGAGGCGCACAGATACGCAGTATTTT

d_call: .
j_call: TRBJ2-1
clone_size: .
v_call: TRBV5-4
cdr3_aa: CASSAPGDYNEQFF
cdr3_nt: TGTGCCAGCAGCGCTCCCGGGGACTACAATGAGCAGTTCTTC

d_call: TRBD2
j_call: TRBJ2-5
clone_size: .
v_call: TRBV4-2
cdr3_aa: CASSQEASGVPQETQYF
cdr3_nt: TGTGCCAGCAGCCAAGAGGCGAGCGGGGTGCCTCAAGAGACCCAGTACTTC

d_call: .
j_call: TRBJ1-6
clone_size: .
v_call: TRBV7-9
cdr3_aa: CASHKVGSKDSTLHF
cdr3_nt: TGTGCCAGCCACAAGGTGGGGTCGAAGGATTCCACCCTCCACTTT

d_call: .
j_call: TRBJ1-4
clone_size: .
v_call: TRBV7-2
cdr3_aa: CASSLTGDEKLFF
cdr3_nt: TGTGCCAGCAGCCTGACCGGAGATGAAAAACTGTTTTTT

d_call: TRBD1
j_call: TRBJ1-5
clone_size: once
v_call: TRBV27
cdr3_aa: CASSSGTGGDQPQHF
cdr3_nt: TGTGCCAGCAGTTCCGGGACAGGGGGGGATCAGCCCCAGCATTTT

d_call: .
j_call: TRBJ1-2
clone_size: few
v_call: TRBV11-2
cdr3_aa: CASSVAFIYTF
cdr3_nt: TGTGCCAGCAGCGTTGCTTTTATCTACACCTTC

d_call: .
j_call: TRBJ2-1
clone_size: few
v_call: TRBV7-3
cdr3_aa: CASSQGTFSYNEQFF
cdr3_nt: TGTGCCAGCAGTCAAGGGACTTTCTCCTACAATGAGCAGTTCTTC